This TCR beta chain was documented in a study of graft-versus-host responses after intestinal transplantation. In the study overall: For 2 to 4 years after anti-thymocyte globulin induction, all recipients took tacrolimus and steroids. General study results and limits: Some GvH clones were seen earlier in gut or blood, suggesting intestinal origin.

Of note for this clone: As yet, its antigen is unknown.

The protocol was immunoSEQ multiplex PCR, while the TCRdb copy is restricted to in-frame clones and leaves out a portion. The sample has roughly 93,000 clones; 85% to 95% are singletons. Germline V lookup: CDR1 MNHEY, CDR2 SMNVEV (reference sequence). This CDR3 spans 14 amino acids. V dropped 7 bases and J dropped 8; count of bases not matched to a gene: 10. This chain links TRBV27 with TRBJ2-1; 8 bases align to TRBD1. The receptor comes from a human donor who received an intestinal transplant. Sequenced material: unstimulated CD8+ T cells sorted from spleen or lymph node cells, taken before intestinal transplant. CDR3 protein: CASNTGGRFDEQFF. In DNA form, the CDR3 reads TGTGCCAGCAACACAGGGGGAAGGTTCGATGAGCAGTTCTTC.